This paragraph reports one T cell receptor (beta chain). This sample stems from a study of blood T cell repertoires in COVID-19. The CDR3 spans 15 residues. Germline lookup yields CDR1 MRHNA and CDR2 SNTAGT. The J segment lost 1 base and the V segment lost 4 bases, leaving 1 base of the junction unmatched. Assay used: immunoSEQ multiplex PCR; TCRdb lists only in-frame clones, some missing. The sample has roughly 200,000 clones, roughly 83% seen once. The rearrangement uses TRBV6-4 and TRBJ2-2, with 9 bases that match TRBD2. This receptor was obtained from a woman in her twenties or thirties who had recovered from COVID-19. Sequencing was performed on PBMCs or T cells enriched from blood (not recorded which). This CDR3 reads CASSVTSGNTGELFF. In nucleotides, the CDR3 is TGTGCCAGCAGTGTGACTAGCGGGAACACCGGGGAGCTGTTTTTT.